This entry lists 2 T cell receptor beta chains sequenced from one sample in a study of blood T cell repertoires in COVID-19. Produced via immunoSEQ multiplex PCR; TCRdb's table is partial and in-frame only. This table has some 300,000 clones, approximately 85% appearing once. Sequences were obtained from PBMCs or T cells enriched from blood (not recorded which). These receptors all stem from a woman in her twenties or thirties who had recovered from COVID-19.

V and J are TRBV6-2 or TRBV6-3 and TRBJ1-2; 7 bases match TRBD1. Germline assignment: CDR1 MNHEY and CDR2 SVGEGT. CDR3 length equals 14 residues. V lost 2 bases and J lost 4; bases outside the gene matches: 4. The CDR3 reads CASSYDRVVYGYTF. The CDR3 DNA reads as TGTGCCAGCAGTTACGACAGGGTTGTCTATGGCTACACCTTC.

J is TRBJ1-5 and V is TRBV19; 7 bases are a match to TRBD1. From germline, CDR1 is LNHDA and CDR2 SQIVND (reference sequence). The CDR3 length is 15 residues. V shed 3 bases and J 5 bases; nucleotides not matched to a gene: 7. CDR3 DNA: TGTGCCAGTAGTATGGGACAGACCGCCTATCAGCCCCAGCATTTT. Encoded protein: CASSMGQTAYQPQHF. The full variable domain, in which reference TRBV19 and TRBJ1-5 provide the parts outside the CDR3, is DGGITQSPKYLFRKEGQNVTLSCEQNLNHDAMYWYRQDPGQGLRLIYYSQIVNDFQKGDIAEGYSVSREKKESFPLTVTSAQKNPTAFYLCASSMGQTAYQPQHFGDGTRLSIL.